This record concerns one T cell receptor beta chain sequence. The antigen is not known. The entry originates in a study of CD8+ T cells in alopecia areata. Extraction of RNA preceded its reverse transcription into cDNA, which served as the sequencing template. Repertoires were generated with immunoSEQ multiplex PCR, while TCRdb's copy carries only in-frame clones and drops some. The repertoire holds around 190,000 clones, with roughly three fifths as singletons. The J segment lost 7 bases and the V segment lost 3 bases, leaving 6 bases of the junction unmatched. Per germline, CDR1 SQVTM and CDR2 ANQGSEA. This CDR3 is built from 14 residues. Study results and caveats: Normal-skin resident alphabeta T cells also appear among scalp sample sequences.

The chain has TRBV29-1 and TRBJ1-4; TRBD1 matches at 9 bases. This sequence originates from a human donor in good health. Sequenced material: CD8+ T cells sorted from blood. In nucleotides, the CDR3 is TGCAGCGTTGAGGTGGACAGGGGACCTGAAAAACTGTTTTTT. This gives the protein CSVEVDRGPEKLFF.